The clone carrying this T cell receptor beta chain was seen a single time. Its target is unknown. The junction does not match germline at one end; this may be a read error. Per the germline V gene, CDR1 is LGHNA and CDR2 is YNFKEQ. This CDR3 is 15 amino acids long. The data were obtained in a study of T-cell reconstitution after alpha-beta-depleted transplantation in children. General observations from the study: In patients about two months after transplant, alpha-beta T cells reportedly arose from several hundred expanded graft clones. Surviving thymic progenitors and recipient T cells were the source of high TCRbeta diversity at day 60 in some patients. Fresh T-cell production supplied most of the T-cell counts and diversity seen one year after transplant.

Unique molecular identifiers were built into the TCRbeta library. One entry per CDR3 protein results from TCRdb running MiXCR on the PCR reads. Of nearly 350,000 distinct CDR3 sequences listed, under 20% were seen once; the top ten hold about 41%. This TCR was recovered from a male patient between 2 and 15 years old who had a stem cell transplant for acute lymphoblastic leukemia, so the T cells may come from the graft donor. Source: PBMCs, mostly from graft donor cells, taken 360 days after TCRalphabeta/CD19-depleted stem cell transplant. The chain carries TRBV4-2 and TRBJ1-5; D call uncertain. CDR3 loop: CASSQEGRLNQRQHF. CDR3 DNA sequence: TGTGCCAGCAGCCAAGAAGGGCGGCTCAATCAGCGCCAGCATTTT.